This TCR beta chain was observed in a study of CD8 T cells in ankylosing spondylitis listed by TCRdb under 2017. Looking at the study overall: To find TCR variants linked to disease, the study profiled T cell receptor beta repertoires in ankylosing spondylitis patients and healthy donors. Peripheral blood was sampled, and synovial fluid was additionally collected from ankylosing spondylitis patients. The whole study cohort included about a hundred healthy donors and 20 to 30 ankylosing spondylitis patients.

This clonotype appeared many times. Its cognate antigen has yet to be identified. Base qualities are not provided; no much larger clone lies one nucleotide away. Sequencing was performed on an Illumina HiSeq 2500. Quantitative 5'-RACE with molecular barcodes was used to prepare TCR beta libraries. The paper's processing steps were these. To identify disease-linked TCR variants, a new computational method was used, one built on a probabilistic model of VDJ rearrangement. The public reads were run again by TCRdb, first through fastp at Q25 and then through MiXCR, and only productive beta chains were kept. CDR3 protein duplicates are merged, each entry listing the most common genes and DNA. For this entry, the V and J calls and clone size follow TCRdb and not the study's own pipeline. The sample yields 150,000 to 200,000 distinct CDR3 sequences; about a third were counted once. The top ten constitute over 5.5% of the sample.

The paper's findings and limits, for the study overall: Blood from ankylosing spondylitis patients appeared to be characterized by a TCR beta motif made up of several highly homologous amino acid variants. Some motif variants were previously reported in synovial fluid and blood of reactive arthritis patients, suggesting common disease-initiation mechanisms. A CD8+ phenotype was shown by the disease-linked clones, which were found at relatively low frequencies in peripheral blood. The disease-linked clones were reported to be significantly enriched in matched synovial fluid samples from ankylosing spondylitis patients.

Synovial fluid samples and blood samples obtained from the same ankylosing spondylitis patients were matched. Reading the germline V gene (reference sequence) gives CDR1 DFQATT and CDR2 SNEGSKA. The CDR3 goes from the cysteine to the phenylalanine over 15 residues. Just CDR3 DNA is preserved here, 45 bases in frame from base 1. The germline V and J ends show losses of 6 bases and 1 base respectively, and no gene match explains 7 bases of the junction. This clonotype was sampled from a male donor with ankylosing spondylitis. The sequenced sample consisted of synovial fluid, either unsorted or a sorted T cell fraction (not recorded which). The sequence is built from TRBV20-1 and TRBJ2-1, with 9 middle bases fitting TRBD2. The nucleotides read TGCAGTGCCCCCATTAGCGGGAGATCCTACAATGAGCAGTTCTTC. This gives the protein CSAPISGRSYNEQFF.